The 20 T cell receptor beta chains listed next were all sequenced from one sample in a study of blood T cells in healthy people across ages (dated by TCRdb to the mid-2010s). Libraries were made using 5' RACE. The sequencer listed for this sample is Illumina HiSeq 2500. A second PCR of about 6 to 12 cycles was performed with a sample-barcoded 5' primer and a J-beta primer mix. Using fastp trimming at Q25 and MiXCR clonotype assembly, TCRdb reanalyzed the public sequencing data and kept in-frame beta chains. CDR3 protein duplicates are merged, each entry listing the most common genes and DNA. The sample table holds 1.5 million to 2 million distinct CDR3 sequences, of which 30% to 35% were seen once. The ten largest clones add up to about 11% of the sample. The sequenced sample consisted of blood. These receptors all stem from a woman aged 25 to 39 in good health.

J is TRBJ2-4 and V is TRBV27; D may be TRBD2 (6 bases). The J call may be in error: the DNA end matches TRBJ2-7 better. The CDR3 has 17 amino acids. The germline CDR1 and CDR2 sequences are MNHEY and SMNVEV (reference sequence). The CDR3 DNA reads as TGTGCCAGCAGTCTTATGCCCGGGATTTCCGGGGGCTACGAGCAGTACTTC. Amino acids: CASSLMPGISGGYEQYF.

This clonotype has more than one count but fewer than ten. The chain is built from TRBV28 and TRBJ2-7; tentative D call: TRBD1 (6 bases). Per germline, CDR1 MDHEN and CDR2 SYDVKM. The V end was cut by 8 bases, the J end by 7 bases, with 21 bases between. The CDR3 has 14 residues. CDR3 coding DNA: TGTGCCAGCGGACAATGGGAACTCAGGGGTGAGCAGTACTTC. Protein: CASGQWELRGEQYF.

This clonotype has only a few counts. The chain uses TRBV28 and TRBJ2-3; 8 bases line up with TRBD2. CDR1 is MDHEN and CDR2 is SYDVKM in the germline V gene. Unmatched junction bases numbered 3, after V lost 7 bases and J lost 3 bases. CDR3 length: 13 residues. DNA of the CDR3: TGTGCCAGCACGGGGGGGGGTACAGATACGCAGTATTTT. Protein sequence: CASTGGGTDTQYF.

This clonotype was counted between two and nine times. The chain is built from TRBV6-6 and TRBJ2-1, with 7 bases fitting TRBD2. The CDR3 contains 16 residues. V was clipped by 7 bases and J by 8 bases; unmatched bases: 17. Germline V CDR1 and CDR2: MNHNY, SVGAGI (reference sequence). CDR3 amino acids: CASKRSFWDYRDEQFF. The DNA of the CDR3 is TGTGCCAGCAAGCGGTCCTTTTGGGACTACCGGGATGAGCAGTTCTTC.

This clonotype occurred a few times. This chain joins TRBV20-1 and TRBJ2-5; D is unresolved. This CDR3 is 16 amino acids long. Germline assignment: CDR1 DFQATT and CDR2 SNEGSKA (reference sequence). V lost 0 bases and J lost 1, with 15 bases in between. CDR3 region: CSARDRGLTAQETQYF. The CDR3 nucleotides are TGCAGTGCTAGAGATAGAGGTCTAACGGCCCAAGAGACCCAGTACTTC.

The chain couples TRBV5-1 to TRBJ2-1, with a tentative D call TRBD2 (6 bases). Germline V lookup: CDR1 SGHRS, CDR2 YFSETQ. Trimming cost V 4 bases and J 4 bases, with 12 bases left between them. There are 14 residues in the CDR3. The CDR3 region has the DNA TGCGCCAGCAGCGTACCGGGACTTTACAATGAGCAGTTCTTC. It is translated as CASSVPGLYNEQFF.

J is TRBJ1-1 and V is TRBV6-6; 7 positions agree with TRBD1. The trim removed 11 bases at V and 1 base at J, leaving 10 bases unmatched. This CDR3 region has 14 residues. Looked up from germline, CDR1 is MNHNY and CDR2 is SVGAGI (reference sequence). The DNA for the CDR3 is TGTGCCGGCACCCCTGACAGGGAGAACACTGAAGCTTTCTTT. This codes for CAGTPDRENTEAFF.

This clonotype was observed a handful of times. V usage is TRBV3-1 and J usage is TRBJ1-2, with D possibly TRBD1 on 5 matching bases. The CDR3 consists of 16 residues. CDR1 and CDR2 from the germline V gene are LGHDT and YNNKEL (reference sequence). Deletions cut 2 bases from V and 6 bases from J, with 19 bases between. CDR3 coding DNA: TGTGCCAGCAGCCAAACAACCCAGGGAGCTGGTCATGGCTACACCTTC. Encoded protein: CASSQTTQGAGHGYTF. Looking up the rest from reference TRBV3-1 and TRBJ1-2 gives the full variable domain: DTAVSQTPKYLVTQMGNDKSIKCEQNLGHDTMYWYKQDSKKFLKIMFSYNNKELIINETVPNRFSPKSPDKAHLNLHINSLELGDSAVYFCASSQTTQGAGHGYTFGSGTRLTVV.

The chain uses TRBV7-2 and TRBJ1-2; D gene uncertain. Germline V gene data show CDR1 as SGHTA and CDR2 as FQGNSA. V was pared by 6 bases and J by 2 bases, with 13 bases between. The CDR3 is 14 residues long. The DNA of the CDR3 is TGTGCCAGCAGTTCCATGGCGGGAAACTATGGCTACACCTTC. It encodes CASSSMAGNYGYTF.

This clonotype was recorded a few times. V usage is TRBV20-1 and J usage is TRBJ1-1; D gene ambiguous. CDR3 length equals 9 residues. From germline, CDR1 is DFQATT and CDR2 SNEGSKA (reference sequence). In nucleotides, the CDR3 is TGCAGCCAAAACACTGAAGCTTTCTTT. Amino acid sequence: CSQNTEAFF.

This clonotype was seen a single time. The CDR3 reads CASSSLAEPLNTQYF. The CDR3 DNA follows: TGTGCCAGCAGCTCACTAGCGGAACCACTAAATACGCAGTATTTT. The chain joins TRBV5-5 to TRBJ2-3, with 8 bases matching TRBD2. The CDR3 length is 15 residues. Unmatched junction bases numbered 10, after V lost 3 bases and J lost 7 bases. Germline V CDR1 and CDR2: SGHKS, YYEKEE (reference sequence). The variable domain in full, completed from reference TRBV5-5 and TRBJ2-3, reads DAGVTQSPTHLIKTRGQQVTLRCSPISGHKSVSWYQQVLGQGPQFIFQYYEKEERGRGNFPDRFSARQFPNYSSELNVNALLLGDSALYLCASSSLAEPLNTQYFGPGTRLTVL.

This chain links TRBV12-3 or TRBV12-4 with TRBJ2-7; TRBD2 agrees at 7 bases. V dropped 6 bases and J dropped 4; count of bases not matched to a gene: 12. This CDR3 spans 15 amino acids. The CDR3 spells CASSPLDPGGYEQYF. The DNA of the CDR3 is TGTGCCAGCAGCCCACTAGATCCGGGGGGATACGAGCAGTACTTC.

This chain links TRBV18 with TRBJ1-2, with TRBD1 identical over 7 bases. Trimming cost V 10 bases and J 2 bases; bases outside gene matches: 13. Germline loops: CDR1 KGHSH, CDR2 LQKENI. There are 15 residues in the CDR3. The CDR3 reads CATLQERGPNYGYTF. CDR3 DNA sequence: TGTGCCACCCTACAGGAAAGGGGGCCCAACTATGGCTACACCTTC.

V usage is TRBV28 and J usage is TRBJ2-3, with D possibly called TRBD1 or TRBD2 (5 bases each). CDR1 is MDHEN, CDR2 SYDVKM, per germline. Deletions cut 5 bases from V and 4 bases from J, with 16 bases between. CDR3 length: 15 amino acids. The chain's CDR3 is CASSTGTGSPDTQYF. As DNA, the CDR3 is TGTGCCAGCAGTACCGGGACGGGTTCGCCAGATACGCAGTATTTT.

This clonotype turned up a few times. This chain links TRBV30 with TRBJ2-2; 8 bases map to TRBD1. The CDR3 totals 14 residues. Germline CDR1 and CDR2: GTSNPN and SVGIG (reference sequence). Trimming at V came to 4 bases and at J to 1 base, leaving 2 bases not matched to a gene. CDR3 in amino acids: CAWTDRGNTGELFF. In DNA, the CDR3 is TGTGCCTGGACCGACAGGGGGAACACCGGGGAGCTGTTTTTT.

This sequence joins TRBV15 and TRBJ2-7, with a possible D match to TRBD2 (5 bases). The CDR3 has 14 amino acids. Trimming left V 3 bases short and J 4 bases short, with 13 bases between. Germline V gene sequence: CDR1 LNHNV, CDR2 YYDKDF (reference sequence). This chain's CDR3 is CATSRLPSGYEQYF. CDR3 in DNA: TGTGCCACCAGCAGGCTCCCCTCGGGGTACGAGCAGTACTTC. The whole variable domain, filled in from reference TRBV15 and TRBJ2-7, reads DAMVIQNPRYQVTQFGKPVTLSCSQTLNHNVMYWYQQKSSQAPKLLFHYYDKDFNNEADTPDNFQSRRPNTSFCFLDIRSPGLGDTAMYLCATSRLPSGYEQYFGPGTRLTVT.

The chain uses TRBV10-3 and TRBJ2-1, with 11 bases fitting TRBD2. Per the germline V gene, CDR1 is ENHRY and CDR2 is SYGVKD. The CDR3 has 15 amino acids. Unmatched junction bases numbered 8, after V lost 6 bases and J lost 7 bases. For the CDR3, the DNA is TGTGCCATCAGGGCGTCAGTAGCGGGAGGGAATGAGCAGTTCTTC. Amino acid sequence: CAIRASVAGGNEQFF.

This chain joins TRBV29-1 and TRBJ1-4; D remains unclear. Germline loops: CDR1 SQVTM, CDR2 ANQGSEA. The CDR3 spans 12 residues. V gave up 4 bases and J gave up 3 bases, with 6 bases separating them. CDR3 sequence: CSVARPNEKLFF. DNA for the CDR3: TGCAGCGTTGCCAGGCCTAATGAAAAACTGTTTTTT.

This clonotype has more than one count but fewer than ten. V is TRBV15 and J is TRBJ1-2; unclear D gene. The germline V gene encodes CDR1 LNHNV and CDR2 YYDKDF (reference sequence). Trimming pared 0 bases from V and 10 bases from J, leaving 21 bases between. This CDR3 is 16 amino acids long. CDR3 coding DNA: TGTGCCACCAGCAGAGATCCCCAGAGCGGAAGAGGCCTCTACACCTTC. Translating it yields CATSRDPQSGRGLYTF.

This clonotype was observed a few times. The chain combines TRBV27 with TRBJ2-7; D may correspond to TRBD1 or TRBD2 (5 bases each). The length of the CDR3 is 14 residues. Trimming left V 5 bases short and J 0 bases short, with 11 bases between. Germline CDR1 MNHEY, CDR2 SMNVEV (reference sequence). This CDR3 reads CASSPWGYSYEQYF. Here the CDR3 DNA reads TGTGCCAGCAGTCCCTGGGGGTACTCCTACGAGCAGTACTTC.